The clone carrying this T cell receptor (beta chain) has just a few counts. The data originate from a study of blood T cell repertoires in COVID-19. Study at large: Sites in the United States, Italy and Spain provided acute and convalescent COVID-19 samples. PBMCs, B-cell-depleted T cells, or T cells were the source of the cDNA or gDNA that made up the material.

V was cut by 4 bases and J by 6 bases, with 18 bases left in between. Per the germline V gene, CDR1 is SGHAT and CDR2 is FQNNGV. The length of the CDR3 is 16 residues. As processed by the authors: Cell counts per sample came from amplifying reference gene primers. The protocol was immunoSEQ multiplex PCR, while the TCRdb copy is restricted to in-frame clones and leaves out a portion. Clone size and V and J calls were adopted from that table, with D and trimming inferred from the DNA. The sample carries around 58,000 clones, about 90% recorded once. The receptor was derived from a human donor in a cohort sampled during active COVID-19. The chain combines TRBV11-2 with TRBJ2-2; possibly TRBD1 for D (6 bases). Input material: peripheral blood. CDR3 nucleotide sequence: TGTGCCAGCAGCTCCCTGGACAGCGTGGCCTCCGGGGAGCTGTTTTTT. Translated, it gives CASSSLDSVASGELFF. The variable domain in full, completed from reference TRBV11-2 and TRBJ2-2, reads EAGVAQSPRYKIIEKRQSVAFWCNPISGHATLYWYQQILGQGPKLLIQFQNNGVVDDSQLPKDRFSAERLKGVDSTLKIQPAKLEDSAVYLCASSSLDSVASGELFFGEGSRLTVL.